This TCR beta chain emerged from a study of T cells in Graves' hyperthyroidism and ophthalmopathy. Study-wide points: Ophthalmopathy was model-predicted a median about six months pre-onset. Stable hyperthyroidism and ophthalmopathy were separated using 13 V-J signatures.

Researchers amplified the TCR beta CDR3 regions from RNA transcripts. HTBI primers were used for first-round RT-PCR of the TCR CDR3. Each CDR3 protein gets one entry after TCRdb re-called the multiplex PCR reads with MiXCR. The sample consists of 340,000 or so distinct CDR3 sequences, 15% to 20% of them appearing once. V was clipped by 1 base and J by 4 bases, with 13 bases between them. The CDR3 totals 16 residues. From germline, CDR1 is MGHRA and CDR2 YSYEKL. This clonotype was seen a single time. Antigen: not known. This chain joins TRBV4-1 and TRBJ2-2, with D maybe TRBD1 (6 bases). The sequence was obtained from a woman between 45 and 65 years old with Graves' hyperthyroidism. Sequencing was performed on blood. This chain's CDR3 is CASSQVGRGITGELFF. In DNA form, the CDR3 reads TGCGCCAGCAGCCAAGTGGGAAGGGGGATCACCGGGGAGCTGTTTTTT.